The 3 T cell receptor beta chains below come from one sample, sequenced in a study of T cells in Graves' hyperthyroidism and ophthalmopathy (dated by TCRdb to the late 2010s). To prepare the library, multiplex PCR was applied. The sequencer was an Illumina HiSeq 2000. TCR beta CDR3 regions were amplified from RNA transcripts. A first-round RT-PCR of the TCR CDR3 used the HTBI primer set with the Qiagen OneStep RT-PCR kit. TCRdb reprocessed the public reads (quality trimming at Q25 with fastp, clone calling with MiXCR) and kept in-frame beta chains. Rows merge per CDR3 protein into single entries with the most common DNA and genes. Counted in this sample were about 640,000 distinct CDR3 sequences; around 21% of them appeared once. 30% to 40% of the sample rests with the top ten. Source material: blood. These receptors all come from a man younger than 40 with Graves' ophthalmopathy.

V is TRBV7-3 and J is TRBJ2-5, with 7 bases aligning to TRBD2. The better agreement between TRBJ2-1 and the DNA end casts doubt on the J call. Germline CDR1 is SGHTA and CDR2 is FQGTGA. The CDR3 has 15 residues. The CDR3, as DNA: TGTGCCAGCAGCTTACACGGGGAGGGCCCAGAGACCCAGTTCTTC. This translates into CASSLHGEGPETQFF.

This clonotype was counted a few times. The chain carries TRBV20-1 and TRBJ2-3; 14 bases are a match to TRBD2. This CDR3 comprises 17 residues. The germline gives CDR1 DFQATT, CDR2 SNEGSKA (reference sequence). Germline trimming cut 5 bases from V and 1 base from J; bases unmatched to any gene: 8. In nucleotides, the CDR3 is TGCAGTGCTTTTGGGACTAGCGGGAGAGGCGGCACAGATACGCAGTATTTT. Translation gives CSAFGTSGRGGTDTQYF.

In this sample, this clonotype turned up a few times. The genes are TRBV7-2 and TRBJ2-7; perhaps TRBD2 as D (5 bases). The CDR3 has 14 amino acids. V was pared by 5 bases and J by 2 bases, with 13 bases between. Germline V gene sequence: CDR1 SGHTA, CDR2 FQGNSA. CDR3 amino acids: CASSPRVTPYEQYF. CDR3 DNA sequence: TGTGCCAGCAGCCCGAGGGTTACCCCCTACGAGCAGTACTTC.